This record concerns one T cell receptor beta chain sequence. Its antigen is not identified. The source of the sample is a study of shared clonotypes between healthy human individuals. At the level of the study: There were three CD4 naive, three CD4 memory, two CD8 naive and one CD8 memory plates per donor. Findings of the study overall: Compared with memory subsets, naive subsets generally had larger estimated richness. Collection of samples was limited to blood; tissue repertoires likely differ.

Sequenced by immunoSEQ multiplex PCR; TCRdb stores in-frame clones only, minus some. Among more than 2 million clones listed, around 93% were seen once. CD45RO-negative cells were positively selected for CCR7, leaving out terminally differentiated effector memory CD45RA+ cells. Trimming took 6 bases from V and 5 from J; bases not matched to a gene: 6. The CDR3 consists of 13 residues. This TCR derives from a man aged 18 to 29 in good health. Some clones in this sample may be carry-over from other donors' samples. This chain joins TRBV6-7 and TRBJ2-5; 7 bases agree with TRBD1. TRBV6-7 falls under the ORF class, with uncertain function. The sequencing input was naive CD8+ T cells from PBMCs. Here the CDR3 reads CASRSGTAETQYF. The CDR3 DNA is TGTGCCAGCAGATCCGGGACAGCGGAGACCCAGTACTTC.